One T cell receptor beta chain is described in this entry. Ten or more counts support this clonotype. Its antigen is not yet known. Base qualities are not recorded, but no much larger clone differs from it by a single base. V is shortened by 2 bases, J by 1 base, and the region joining them spans 11 bases. The CDR3 sequence holds 15 residues, the cysteine and phenylalanine included. Only the CDR3 part of the read is kept: 45 bases, read in frame from the first base. Looking up the germline V gene yields CDR1 WSHSY and CDR2 SAAADI. Naive CD8 T cell libraries were made from around 18,000 to 910,000 sorted cells using 10%, 30% or 50% of purified RNA. Naive CD8 T cells were FACS-sorted as CD8+CD4-CCR7+CD45RA+ on a BD FACSAria II into RLT Plus buffer. To test detection sensitivity, Jurkat RNA equivalent to under 12 TCR copies was spiked into samples of roughly 18,000-1,000,000 naive CD8 T cells. Enrichment of CD8 T cells was done with RosetteSep CD8+ T Cell Enrichment Cocktail plus Ficoll-Paque, and ACK red cell lysis came afterward.

The library came from PCR. Sequencing took place on a NextSeq 500. Bulk TCR libraries were made following a previously described method, with the TCR primers given in Table S5. Total RNA was purified with the Qiagen AllPrep DNA/RNA kit. Reads from multiple sequencing runs of the same library were pooled before analysis. In the authors' own workflow: Only reads with exact TCR constant sequence were kept, trimmed to 150 nt, and grouped by their 12-nt molecular barcodes. Reads within each barcode group were sub-clustered using a 15% Levenshtein threshold, and quality-weighted consensus sequences were constructed for each RNA molecule. Non-functional sequences were discarded, and so were lower-count sequences lying one edit away from another sequence. Barcode sub-clusters with fewer than 20% of the maximum read count were removed, based on fitting two negative binomial distributions. TCRdb applied fastp at Q25 and MiXCR to the public reads, then kept only in-frame beta chains. Merged by CDR3 protein, the rows form single entries marked with the most common genes and DNA. These V and J calls originate from TCRdb's pipeline instead of the authors' own analysis. The sample table records more than 550,000 distinct CDR3 sequences; about 25% of these occur just once. The top ten hold 0.6% to 0.9% of the sample.

These data come from a study of molecular identifiers for immune sequencing clone quantification (dated by TCRdb to 2016 to 2019). About the investigation overall: For a replicate experiment, the RNA from either 20,000 or 100,000 naive CD8 T cells was divided into five aliquots, and four of those aliquots went on to sequencing. This methods study benchmarked molecular-identifier clustering-based TCR repertoire sequencing (MIDCIRS) and TCR RNA copy counting, using CD8 T cells to do so. Study-wide conclusions, independent of this receptor: Modeling indicated roughly 3.2 TCR RNA copies recovered per cell, compared with roughly 9.7 by digital PCR, which implies a capture efficiency of approximately 29%. Highly expanded clone sizes could be underestimated because identical TCR molecules may share a barcode. When barcode sub-clustering was omitted, TCR diversity was inflated by chimeric consensus sequences, with chimeras reaching as high as 47%. Spiked-in Jurkat TCR RNA equivalent to a single cell was reported to be detectable even among approximately 1.1 million naive CD8 T cells. Clones above 20 RNA copies held over 99% of molecules in CMV-specific effector cells but under 1% in naive cells. The naive libraries included spiked-in Jurkat TCR RNA (fewer than eleven copies' worth), and this Jurkat TCR RNA is not part of the donor repertoire.

The receptor comes from a human donor in good health. Some libraries in this study had Jurkat cell RNA spiked in. The rearrangement combines TRBV10-2 with TRBJ1-1; the D gene lacks a confident call. Sample: naive CD8+ T cells from blood, with Jurkat cell RNA spiked in. The cell subset or site label of this sample denotes: FACS-sorted CD8+CD4-CCR7+CD45RA+ naive T cells. CDR3 protein: CASSEPLGQNTEAFF. The DNA is as follows: TGCGCCAGCAGTGAGCCGCTAGGTCAGAACACTGAAGCTTTCTTT.